The 5 T cell receptor beta chains given below trace back to one sample, sequenced in a study of T cells in Graves' hyperthyroidism and ophthalmopathy. TCR beta CDR3 regions were amplified from RNA transcripts. An initial round of RT-PCR targeting the TCR CDR3 relied on the HTBI primer set. TCRdb reanalysed the multiplex PCR reads using MiXCR and keeps one entry per CDR3 protein. The sample holds fewer than 400,000 distinct CDR3 sequences; approximately 15% are singletons and the top ten take 25% to 35%. Material: blood. These receptors came from a woman aged 18-30 years with Graves' hyperthyroidism that later progressed to Graves' ophthalmopathy.

V is TRBV19 and J is TRBJ1-2; D is undetermined. V was pared by 9 bases and J by 2 bases, with 19 bases between. Germline-derived CDR1 and CDR2 are LNHDA and SQIVND (reference sequence). The CDR3 runs to 15 residues. CDR3: CASQIGMAANYGYTF. CDR3 DNA: TGTGCCAGCCAAATTGGCATGGCAGCGAACTATGGCTACACCTTC.

This clonotype has just a few counts. The chain links TRBV19 to TRBJ2-7; the D gene could be TRBD1 or TRBD2 (5 bases each). This CDR3 has 14 residues. Germline loops: CDR1 LNHDA, CDR2 SQIVND (reference sequence). V gave up 5 bases and J gave up 6 bases, with 17 bases separating them. CDR3 nucleotide sequence: TGTGCCAGTAGTTGGGGGAGTTGGTCTCTCGAGCAGTACTTC. Its translation is CASSWGSWSLEQYF.

The chain has TRBV19 and TRBJ1-1; D is possibly TRBD1 (5 bases). Per the germline V gene, CDR1 is LNHDA and CDR2 is SQIVND (reference sequence). The CDR3 is 14 amino acids. Trimming cost V 8 bases and J 0 bases, with 13 bases left between them. CDR3 amino acids: CASLPGRVNTEAFF. CDR3 nucleotides: TGTGCCAGTCTCCCGGGACGGGTGAACACTGAAGCTTTCTTT.

This clonotype was detected many times. V and J are TRBV7-2 and TRBJ2-7; either TRBD1 or TRBD2 may supply D (5 bases each). Germline lookup yields CDR1 SGHTA and CDR2 FQGNSA. Trimming stripped 1 base from V and 0 bases from J, with 19 bases between. The CDR3 consists of 18 residues. The CDR3 reads CASSLVGVSGPYSYEQYF. As DNA, the CDR3 is TGTGCCAGCAGCTTAGTGGGAGTTTCGGGGCCTTACTCCTACGAGCAGTACTTC.

This clonotype was detected many times. The chain has TRBV7-9 and TRBJ2-1; 9 bases agree with TRBD2. Germline trimming cut 4 bases from V and 10 bases from J; bases unmatched to any gene: 14. This CDR3 spans 16 amino acids. Germline lookup yields CDR1 SEHNR and CDR2 FQNEAQ (reference sequence). The DNA of the CDR3 is TGTGCCAGCAGCTACCTAACTAGCGGGCGGGGGGACGAGCAGTTCTTC. Translating it yields CASSYLTSGRGDEQFF. The full variable domain, its missing parts supplied by reference TRBV7-9 and TRBJ2-1, is DTGVSQNPRHKITKRGQNVTFRCDPISEHNRLYWYRQTLGQGPEFLTYFQNEAQLEKSRLLSDRFSAERPKGSFSTLEIQRTEQGDSAMYLCASSYLTSGRGDEQFFGPGTRLTVL.